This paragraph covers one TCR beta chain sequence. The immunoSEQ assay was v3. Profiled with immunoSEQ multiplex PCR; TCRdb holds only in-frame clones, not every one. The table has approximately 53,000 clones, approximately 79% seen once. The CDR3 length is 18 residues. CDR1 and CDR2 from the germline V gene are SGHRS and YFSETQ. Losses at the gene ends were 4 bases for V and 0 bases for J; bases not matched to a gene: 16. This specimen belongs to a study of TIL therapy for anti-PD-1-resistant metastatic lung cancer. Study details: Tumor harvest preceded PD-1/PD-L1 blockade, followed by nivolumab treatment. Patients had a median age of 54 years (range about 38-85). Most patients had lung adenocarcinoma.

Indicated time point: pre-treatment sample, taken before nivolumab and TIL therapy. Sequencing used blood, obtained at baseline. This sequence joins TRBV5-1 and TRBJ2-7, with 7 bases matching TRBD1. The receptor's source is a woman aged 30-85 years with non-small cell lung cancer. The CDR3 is CASSLSENRGLSSYEQYF. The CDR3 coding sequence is TGCGCCAGCAGCCTGTCCGAGAACAGGGGCCTCAGCTCCTACGAGCAGTACTTC.